The clone carrying this TCR beta chain was picked up a small number of times. Its target is not known. By 5'RACE template switching, TCR cDNA was produced, with a universal primer site and UMIs added in the process. TCRdb processed the 5' RACE reads anew with MiXCR; each CDR3 protein has one entry. The sample contains around 250,000 distinct CDR3 sequences, 6.9% of which appear only once. The data belong to a study of T cells after yellow fever vaccination. Study background: SMART-Seq v4 Ultra Low Input prepared the low-cell-number fractions. Findings of the study overall: The bulk population could contribute abundant contaminating clonotypes to FACS-sorted repertoires.

This CDR3 has 16 amino acids. V was clipped by 5 bases and J by 8 bases, with 19 bases between them. Per germline, CDR1 MNHEY and CDR2 SMNVEV (reference sequence). The specimen comprised CD4+ T cells sorted from PBMCs, sampled 15 days after the yellow fever booster vaccination. The receptor was isolated from a man aged 25-45 years who received the YFV17D yellow fever vaccine. This rearrangement joins TRBV27 to TRBJ1-6, with a weak D call TRBD1 (5 bases). Here the CDR3 DNA reads TGTGCCAGCAGTCCAAAGGGACTTCCCTGGGATTCACCCCTCCACTTT. It is translated as CASSPKGLPWDSPLHF.